This T cell receptor (beta chain) derives from a study of post-analysis software for immune sequencing data. Study results and caveats: In patients, TRBV5-6, TRBV5-1 and TRBV20-1 belonged to roughly 5 TRBV segments found more frequently than in controls. Normalized Chao1 diversity in multiple sclerosis patients fell significantly below that of controls. The authors found that F measure strongly co-clustered same-batch samples.

In regard to this clonotype: Its antigen is unknown.

CDR1 and CDR2 (germline): MNHEY, SVGEGT. CDR3 size: 14 residues. Each TCR beta cDNA library carried unique molecular identifiers. Starting from about 0.98 to 11 million T cells, the study yielded 500,000 or so cDNA molecules. TCRdb fed the PCR reads into MiXCR, producing one record per CDR3 protein. The profile shows approximately 770,000 distinct CDR3 sequences, just over 45% of them singletons. The chain carries TRBV6-2 or TRBV6-3 and TRBJ2-5; 7 nucleotides agree with TRBD2. Near its end, the DNA agrees better with TRBJ2-7, so the J call may be wrong. The TCR originated in a girl under 18 with multiple sclerosis. Sequenced: blood. The CDR3 loop is CASSYRDYTSEQYF. CDR3 nucleotide sequence: TGTGCCAGCAGTTACCGGGACTACACTTCCGAGCAGTACTTC.